Each of the 27 T cell receptor beta chains below was sequenced from the same sample in a study of OX40 agonist ivuxolimab in advanced cancers. TCRdb's table, derived via immunoSEQ multiplex PCR, lists solely in-frame clones and lacks some. Of tens of thousands of clones listed, about 93% are singletons. The specimen comprised CD4+ or CD8+ T cells sorted from blood, sampled in a trial of the OX40 agonist ivuxolimab. These receptors originate from an adult with an advanced solid tumor such as melanoma, head and neck, liver or kidney cancer.

This chain's CDR3 is CASSEGSFYGYTF. CDR3 nucleotide sequence: TGTGCCAGTAGTGAAGGATCCTTCTATGGCTACACCTTC. This chain uses TRBV19 with TRBJ1-2; D not certain. CDR1 LNHDA and CDR2 SQIVND come from the germline V gene (reference sequence). The CDR3 consists of 13 residues. The V end was cut by 5 bases, the J end by 4 bases, with 11 bases between.

This clone was recorded once. The rearrangement joins TRBV27 to TRBJ1-2; D is uncertain. This CDR3 spans 16 amino acids. The germline V gene has CDR1 MNHEY and CDR2 SMNVEV (reference sequence). With 2 bases removed from V and 8 bases from J, the gap between germline ends came to 21 bases. CDR3 sequence reads: CASSLGSGYLIGGYTF. The CDR3 region has the DNA TGTGCCAGCAGTTTAGGTTCGGGGTATTTGATAGGAGGCTACACCTTC.

The chain employs TRBV10-1 and TRBJ2-7; 8 nucleotides match TRBD1. The V and J ends lost 6 bases and 0 bases, in that order; junction bases with no gene match: 13. The CDR3 loop spans 17 amino acids. In germline, CDR1 is WNHNN, CDR2 SYGVQD (reference sequence). The CDR3 bases are TGCGCCAGCAGCAACGACGAAACAGGGGGTCACTCCTACGAGCAGTACTTC. Protein product: CASSNDETGGHSYEQYF.

The gene calls are TRBV5-1 and TRBJ1-2, with D maybe TRBD1 (5 bases). V lost 4 bases and J 2 bases, leaving 12 bases between the germline ends. This CDR3 contains 14 residues. From germline, CDR1 is SGHRS and CDR2 YFSETQ. CDR3: CASSVSGPNYGYTF. In DNA, the CDR3 is TGCGCCAGCAGCGTATCAGGGCCAAACTATGGCTACACCTTC.

This chain links TRBV4-1 with TRBJ1-2; no definite D call. The CDR3 spans 15 residues. The germline gives CDR1 MGHRA, CDR2 YSYEKL. Deletions cut 0 bases from V and 3 bases from J, with 11 bases between. CDR3 region: CASSQDAGEDYGYTF. DNA of the CDR3: TGCGCCAGCAGCCAAGATGCAGGAGAAGACTATGGCTACACCTTC.

This chain uses TRBV7-6 with TRBJ2-6; D gene unclear. The CDR3 covers 18 residues. The ends were cut back, 4 bases at V and 0 bases at J, with 16 bases in the middle. Germline V gene sequence: CDR1 SGHVS, CDR2 FNYEAQ. As DNA, the CDR3 is TGTGCCAGCAGCTCAGGCCCCGGCAGGATCTCTGGGGCCAACGTCCTGACTTTC. Protein sequence: CASSSGPGRISGANVLTF.

V gene TRBV13 combines with J gene TRBJ2-7, with 10 bases that match TRBD2. The germline V gene encodes CDR1 PRHDT and CDR2 FYEKMQ (reference sequence). The trim removed 4 bases at V and 6 bases at J, leaving 6 bases unmatched. The CDR3 spans 14 residues. CDR3 amino acids: CASSSRLAGGEQYF. CDR3 DNA: TGTGCCAGCAGCTCTCGACTAGCGGGCGGCGAGCAGTACTTC.

The chain has TRBV28 and TRBJ1-6; tentatively, D is TRBD1 (5 bases). CDR1 and CDR2 from the germline V gene are MDHEN and SYDVKM. Trimming stripped 5 bases from V and 10 bases from J, with 12 bases between. The CDR3 extends over 13 amino acids. Written as DNA, the CDR3 is TGTGCCAGCAGTCCGGGACTAAGCTCACCCCTCCACTTT. It is translated as CASSPGLSSPLHF.

Here the CDR3 DNA reads TGTGCCAGCCAGGGCAGTACCGAGCAGTACTTC. It yields the protein CASQGSTEQYF. V and J are TRBV27 and TRBJ2-7; D may be TRBD1 (5 bases). Trimming removed 8 bases from V and 6 bases from J, with 11 bases in between. CDR1 MNHEY and CDR2 SMNVEV come from the germline V gene (reference sequence). The length of the CDR3 is 11 residues.

A remark on this clone: One end of the junction is discordant with germline, which a read error may explain. V and J are TRBV7-7 and TRBJ2-5, with D possibly TRBD1 on 5 matching bases. CDR3 length: 17 amino acids. Germline V CDR1 and CDR2: SSHAT, FNYEAQ (reference sequence). CDR3 sequence reads: CASSLVPVWTHQETQYF. Here the CDR3 DNA reads TGTGCTAGCAGCTTAGTGCCGGTCTGGACACATCAAGAGACCCAGTACTTC.

V and J are TRBV19 and TRBJ1-1; D unclear. The germline V gene has CDR1 LNHDA and CDR2 SQIVND (reference sequence). V lost 3 bases and J lost 0, with 11 bases in between. CDR3 size: 15 residues. CDR3 sequence: CASSMAGTMNTEAFF. CDR3 nucleotides: TGTGCCAGTAGTATGGCCGGTACTATGAACACTGAAGCTTTCTTT.

The rearrangement uses TRBV4-3 and TRBJ1-1; no clear D gene. Trimming cost V 0 bases and J 6 bases, with 14 bases left between them. Germline loops: CDR1 LGHNA, CDR2 YSLEER. The CDR3 length is 15 residues. CDR3 loop: CASSQDLGLRAEAFF. As DNA, the CDR3 is TGCGCCAGCAGCCAAGATTTAGGATTAAGGGCTGAAGCTTTCTTT.

The chain joins TRBV27 to TRBJ2-7, with D possibly TRBD2 on 6 matching bases. Germline V CDR1 and CDR2: MNHEY, SMNVEV (reference sequence). The germline V and J ends were trimmed by 5 bases and 4 bases, with 15 bases remaining between them. The CDR3 totals 14 residues. The CDR3 DNA is TGTGCCAGCAGTCCCGGACTATCGGGTTACGAGCAGTACTTC. It is translated as CASSPGLSGYEQYF.

The chain has TRBV11-3 and TRBJ2-7; possible D gene TRBD1, 5 bases. The germline V and J ends were trimmed by 4 bases and 2 bases, with 9 bases remaining between them. CDR1 is SGHNT, CDR2 YENEEA, per germline. CDR3 length: 13 amino acids. The CDR3 here is CASSSTGPYEQYF. The DNA for the CDR3 is TGTGCCAGCAGCTCAACAGGTCCCTACGAGCAGTACTTC.

This chain uses TRBV6-6 with TRBJ1-2; tentative D call: TRBD1 (5 bases). Trimming shortened V by 7 bases and J by 7 bases, and 19 bases separated the two germline ends. The CDR3 loop spans 14 amino acids. Germline CDR1 is MNHNY and CDR2 is SVGAGI (reference sequence). CDR3 coding DNA: TGTGCCAGCACCCATATGGGGTTGGACATTGGCTACACCTTC. Translating gives CASTHMGLDIGYTF.

This rearrangement joins TRBV6-5 to TRBJ1-5; D gene uncertain. CDR1 and CDR2 from the germline V gene are MNHEY and SVGAGI. V was trimmed by 6 bases and J by 4 bases, leaving 10 bases between them. The CDR3 extends over 13 amino acids. The CDR3, as DNA: TGTGCCAGCAGCCGCAACCGGAATCAGCCCCAGCATTTT. It yields the protein CASSRNRNQPQHF.

The chain joins TRBV27 to TRBJ2-1; TRBD2 matches 16 bases. V shed 5 bases and J 8 bases; nucleotides not matched to a gene: 6. The CDR3 is made up of 16 amino acids. From germline, CDR1 is MNHEY and CDR2 SMNVEV (reference sequence). CDR3 sequence: CASSRGTSGRADEQFF. As DNA, the CDR3 is TGTGCCAGCAGTCGGGGGACTAGCGGGAGGGCGGATGAGCAGTTCTTC.

This rearrangement joins TRBV7-2 to TRBJ2-7; D remains unclear. V shed 1 base and J shed 0 bases, with 1 base lying between them. Per the germline V gene, CDR1 is SGHTA and CDR2 is FQGNSA. This CDR3 has 12 amino acids. The CDR3 protein is CASSLGSYEQYF. CDR3 in DNA: TGTGCCAGCAGCTTAGGCTCCTACGAGCAGTACTTC.

The CDR3 nucleotides are TGTGCCAGCAGTGAACGGCTGGGCAGGGTCATGCAGACCCAGTACTTC. It translates to CASSERLGRVMQTQYF. The J gene is TRBJ2-5, the V gene TRBV6-1, with TRBD1 as a possible D gene (5 bases). The CDR3 loop spans 16 amino acids. Trimming took 2 bases from V and 6 from J, leaving 19 bases between them. Germline CDR1 is MNHNS and CDR2 is SASEGT.

V is TRBV12-5 and J is TRBJ2-1; a possible D gene is TRBD1 (5 bases). CDR1 and CDR2 (germline): LGHNT, FRNRAP. The germline V and J ends were trimmed by 0 bases and 8 bases, with 8 bases remaining between them. This CDR3 is 13 amino acids long. CDR3 sequence reads: CASGLVPGYEQFF. CDR3 nucleotide sequence: TGTGCTAGTGGTTTGGTACCAGGGTATGAGCAGTTCTTC.

This chain links TRBV7-8 with TRBJ2-1; 13 bases fit TRBD2. V trimming: 8 bases; J trimming: 0 bases; junction bases outside the gene matches: 10. The germline CDR1 and CDR2 sequences are SGHVS and FQNEAQ. The CDR3 sequence is 18 residues long. The CDR3 region is CASRTGTSGDFSYNEQFF. DNA for the CDR3: TGTGCCAGCCGGACCGGGACTAGCGGGGATTTCTCCTACAATGAGCAGTTCTTC.

The chain is built from TRBV19 and TRBJ2-1, with no clear D. The V gene lost 0 bases and the J gene lost 4 bases, with 7 bases spanning the gap. This CDR3 is 14 amino acids long. From germline, CDR1 is LNHDA and CDR2 SQIVND (reference sequence). In DNA form, the CDR3 reads TGTGCCAGTAGTATAGATCCCCCATACAATGAGCAGTTCTTC. Protein: CASSIDPPYNEQFF. The full variable domain, in which reference TRBV19 and TRBJ2-1 provide the parts outside the CDR3, is DGGITQSPKYLFRKEGQNVTLSCEQNLNHDAMYWYRQDPGQGLRLIYYSQIVNDFQKGDIAEGYSVSREKKESFPLTVTSAQKNPTAFYLCASSIDPPYNEQFFGPGTRLTVL.

This rearrangement joins TRBV7-8 to TRBJ2-5; D may be TRBD2 (6 bases). This CDR3 is built from 16 residues. V lost 4 bases to trimming and J lost 1 base, with 16 bases between them. Germline lookup yields CDR1 SGHVS and CDR2 FQNEAQ. CDR3: CASSSGAGGTQETQYF. The CDR3 DNA follows: TGTGCCAGCAGCTCCGGCGCCGGGGGAACCCAAGAGACCCAGTACTTC.

A single count supports this clone. The rearrangement uses TRBV29-1 and TRBJ1-1; possibly TRBD1 for D (5 bases). Germline lookup yields CDR1 SQVTM and CDR2 ANQGSEA. Between the trimmed V and J ends, which lost 4 bases and 6 bases, there was a span of 6 bases. The CDR3 totals 10 residues. CDR3 amino acids: CSVGGAEAFF. The CDR3 DNA reads as TGCAGCGTTGGGGGGGCTGAAGCTTTCTTT.

This chain joins TRBV6-1 and TRBJ2-7; 7 bases fit TRBD1. V lost 8 bases to trimming and J lost 1 base; unmatched junction nucleotides: 5. This CDR3 has 13 amino acids. The germline V gene has CDR1 MNHNS and CDR2 SASEGT. Written as DNA, the CDR3 is TGTGCCAGCGGTTGGGACAGATCCTACGAGCAGTACTTC. Protein: CASGWDRSYEQYF.

The rearrangement links TRBV30 to TRBJ2-7; weak D call: TRBD2 (5 bases). Germline CDR1 reads GTSNPN; CDR2 reads SVGIG (reference sequence). The CDR3 is 12 amino acids. The V end was cut by 1 base, the J end by 1 base, with 5 bases between. CDR3 coding DNA: TGTGCCTGGAGTGGCGGGTCCTACGAGCAGTACTTC. It codes for CAWSGGSYEQYF.

The chain is built from TRBV5-6 and TRBJ2-7; 10 nucleotides agree with TRBD1. The CDR3 is 15 amino acids. Looked up from germline, CDR1 is SGHDT and CDR2 is YYEEEE. The trim removed 0 bases at V and 7 bases at J, leaving 7 bases unmatched. DNA for the CDR3: TGTGCCAGCAGCTTGGAATGGACAGGGGGAGTGGAGCAGTACTTC. Its translation: CASSLEWTGGVEQYF.